Listed here are 10 T cell receptor beta chains from one sample, sequenced in a study of blood T cell repertoires in COVID-19. Method: immunoSEQ multiplex PCR; TCRdb's copy keeps in-frame clones and lacks some. The profile covers a few hundred thousand clones, with 80% to 90% appearing a single time and around 4% taken by the ten largest. Material for sequencing was PBMCs or T cells enriched from blood (not recorded which). The receptors were gathered from a woman aged 40 to 50 with acute COVID-19.

This CDR3 is CASSDRGQAMNTEAFF. The CDR3 DNA reads as TGTGCCAGCAGTGACCGTGGGCAGGCGATGAACACTGAAGCTTTCTTT. This sequence joins TRBV2 and TRBJ1-1; D remains ambiguous. V was shortened by 3 bases and J by 0 bases, with 14 bases between the two germline ends. Germline values: CDR1 SNHLY, CDR2 FYNNEI. CDR3 length: 16 amino acids.

The chain carries TRBV7-2 and TRBJ1-1; maybe TRBD1 (6 bases). This CDR3 comprises 15 residues. V lost 6 bases and J lost 1, with 15 bases in between. Germline loops: CDR1 SGHTA, CDR2 FQGNSA. In DNA, the CDR3 is TGTGCCAGCAGTCGATCCTGGACAGAGAACACTGAAGCTTTCTTT. Translation: CASSRSWTENTEAFF.

The chain uses TRBV25-1 and TRBJ1-4, with a possible D match to TRBD1 (6 bases). Trimming left V 0 bases short and J 10 bases short, with 15 bases between. The CDR3 consists of 15 residues. CDR1 is MGHDK and CDR2 is SYGVNS in the germline V gene. The CDR3 region has the DNA TGTGCCAGCAGTGAATATGGACAGCCTAGGGGAAAACTGTTTTTT. This sequence encodes CASSEYGQPRGKLFF.

J is TRBJ1-2 and V is TRBV4-1; D gene uncertain. From germline, CDR1 is MGHRA and CDR2 YSYEKL. The length of the CDR3 is 15 residues. V gave up 0 bases and J gave up 0 bases, with 8 bases separating them. CDR3 sequence: CASSQEASTNYGYTF. The CDR3 DNA reads TGCGCCAGCAGCCAAGAGGCCAGTACTAACTATGGCTACACCTTC.

The chain combines TRBV2 with TRBJ2-1; the match to TRBD2 covers 8 bases. Trimming cost V 6 bases and J 0 bases; bases outside gene matches: 13. The CDR3 covers 18 residues. In germline, CDR1 is SNHLY, CDR2 FYNNEI. The CDR3 region is CASRGDSRLAPSYNEQFF. The DNA for the CDR3 is TGTGCCAGCAGAGGCGACTCCCGACTAGCGCCCTCCTACAATGAGCAGTTCTTC.

This chain connects TRBV7-8 to TRBJ2-1; 9 positions match TRBD2. Trimming cost V 2 bases and J 2 bases; bases outside gene matches: 4. The CDR3 is made up of 16 amino acids. Germline CDR1 reads SGHVS; CDR2 reads FQNEAQ. The CDR3 is CASSLRAGGTYNEQFF. The CDR3, as DNA: TGTGCCAGCAGCTTACGAGCGGGGGGAACCTACAATGAGCAGTTCTTC.

This clone appeared once. The chain links TRBV19 to TRBJ1-1, with 9 bases aligning to TRBD1. Germline CDR1 and CDR2: LNHDA and SQIVND (reference sequence). The CDR3 spans 14 residues. J lost 5 bases, V lost 4 bases, and 5 bases had no gene match. CDR3 bases: TGTGCCAGTAGTACTACAGGGGGCAGAACTGAAGCTTTCTTT. Encoded protein: CASSTTGGRTEAFF.

The rearrangement uses TRBV19 and TRBJ2-2; 14 nucleotides align to TRBD2. This CDR3 region has 17 residues. Germline CDR1 reads LNHDA; CDR2 reads SQIVND (reference sequence). The J segment lost 6 bases and the V segment lost 5 bases, leaving 8 bases of the junction unmatched. CDR3 DNA: TGTGCCAGTAGTCCGGGACTAGCGGGAGTAAGGGCCGGGGAGCTGTTTTTT. The encoded protein is CASSPGLAGVRAGELFF.

This chain uses TRBV15 with TRBJ1-4, with a tentative D call TRBD1 (6 bases). This CDR3 has 17 residues. The germline V and J ends were trimmed by 1 base and 3 bases, with 15 bases remaining between them. Germline V CDR1 and CDR2: LNHNV, YYDKDF (reference sequence). The CDR3, as DNA: TGTGCCACCAGCAGAGGGGTACGGGACATAGCTAATGAAAAACTGTTTTTT. As protein: CATSRGVRDIANEKLFF. Full variable domain (outside the CDR3, taken from reference TRBV15 and TRBJ1-4): DAMVIQNPRYQVTQFGKPVTLSCSQTLNHNVMYWYQQKSSQAPKLLFHYYDKDFNNEADTPDNFQSRRPNTSFCFLDIRSPGLGDTAMYLCATSRGVRDIANEKLFFGSGTQLSVL.

The rearrangement uses TRBV4-2 and TRBJ1-2; TRBD1 aligns across 7 bases. Germline CDR1 LGHNA, CDR2 YNFKEQ. The CDR3 runs 15 residues. V lost 4 bases and J lost 8; bases outside the gene matches: 13. As DNA, the CDR3 is TGTGCCAGCAGCCCAGACAGGGTCTTGGCTCTAGGCTACACCTTC. It encodes CASSPDRVLALGYTF.